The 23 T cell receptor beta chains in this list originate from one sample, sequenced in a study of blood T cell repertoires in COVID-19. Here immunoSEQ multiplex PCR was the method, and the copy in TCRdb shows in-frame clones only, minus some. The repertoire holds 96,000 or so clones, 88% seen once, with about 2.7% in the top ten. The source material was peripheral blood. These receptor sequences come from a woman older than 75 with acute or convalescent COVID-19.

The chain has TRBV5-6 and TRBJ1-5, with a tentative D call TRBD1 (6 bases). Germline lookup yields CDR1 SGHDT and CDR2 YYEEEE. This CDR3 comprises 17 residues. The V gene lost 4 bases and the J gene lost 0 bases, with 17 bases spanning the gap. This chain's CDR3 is CASSLNQGMRSNQPQHF. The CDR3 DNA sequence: TGTGCCAGCAGCCTTAACCAGGGGATGCGTAGCAATCAGCCCCAGCATTTT.

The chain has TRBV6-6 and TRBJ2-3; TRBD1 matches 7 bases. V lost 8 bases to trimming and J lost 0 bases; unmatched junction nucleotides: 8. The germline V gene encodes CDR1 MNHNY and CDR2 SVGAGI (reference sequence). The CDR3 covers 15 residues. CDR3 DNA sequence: TGTGCCAGCTCCCCGACAGGGCAAAGCACAGATACGCAGTATTTT. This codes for CASSPTGQSTDTQYF.

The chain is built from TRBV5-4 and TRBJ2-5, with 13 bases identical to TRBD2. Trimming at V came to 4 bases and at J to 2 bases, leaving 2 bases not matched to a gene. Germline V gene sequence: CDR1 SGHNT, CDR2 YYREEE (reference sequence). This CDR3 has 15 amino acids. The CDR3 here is CASSRGLAGQETQYF. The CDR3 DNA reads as TGTGCCAGCAGCAGGGGACTAGCGGGGCAAGAGACCCAGTACTTC.

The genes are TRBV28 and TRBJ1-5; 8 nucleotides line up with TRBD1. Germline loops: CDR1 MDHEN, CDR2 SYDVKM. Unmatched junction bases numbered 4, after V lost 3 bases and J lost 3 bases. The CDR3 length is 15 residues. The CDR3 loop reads CASSFGQGVNQPQHF. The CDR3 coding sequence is TGTGCCAGCAGTTTTGGACAGGGCGTCAATCAGCCCCAGCATTTT.

The CDR3, as DNA: TGTGCCAGCAGCCGGACAGGGCAAGAGACCCAGTACTTC. Amino acids: CASSRTGQETQYF. This chain connects TRBV7-8 to TRBJ2-5, with 8 bases that match TRBD1. V lost 5 bases, J lost 2 bases, and 1 base stayed unmatched. CDR1 SGHVS and CDR2 FQNEAQ come from the germline V gene. This CDR3 comprises 13 residues.

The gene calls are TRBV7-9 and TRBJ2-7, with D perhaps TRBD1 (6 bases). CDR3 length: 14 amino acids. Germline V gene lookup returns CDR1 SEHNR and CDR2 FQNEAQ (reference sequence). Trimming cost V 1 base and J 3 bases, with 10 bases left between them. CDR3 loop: CASSLGGQNYEQYF. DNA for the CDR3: TGTGCCAGCAGCTTAGGCGGACAGAACTACGAGCAGTACTTC.

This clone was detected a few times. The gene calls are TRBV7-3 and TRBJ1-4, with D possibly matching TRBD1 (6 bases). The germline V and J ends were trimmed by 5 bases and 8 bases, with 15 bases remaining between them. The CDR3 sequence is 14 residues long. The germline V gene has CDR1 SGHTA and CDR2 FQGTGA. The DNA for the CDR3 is TGTGCCAGCAGCCGAGGGGGAGTTGGAGAAAAACTGTTTTTT. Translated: CASSRGGVGEKLFF.

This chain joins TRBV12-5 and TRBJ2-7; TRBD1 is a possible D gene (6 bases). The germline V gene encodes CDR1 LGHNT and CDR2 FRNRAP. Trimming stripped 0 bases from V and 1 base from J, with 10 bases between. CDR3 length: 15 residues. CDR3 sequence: CASGLVRRGSYEQYF. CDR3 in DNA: TGTGCTAGTGGTTTGGTACGCAGGGGTTCCTACGAGCAGTACTTC.

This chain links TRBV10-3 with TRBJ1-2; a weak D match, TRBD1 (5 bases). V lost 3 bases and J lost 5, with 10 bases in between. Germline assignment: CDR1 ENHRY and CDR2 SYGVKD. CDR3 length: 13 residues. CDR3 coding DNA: TGTGCCATCAGTGATGGGGACTTTTATGGCTACACCTTC. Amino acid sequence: CAISDGDFYGYTF.

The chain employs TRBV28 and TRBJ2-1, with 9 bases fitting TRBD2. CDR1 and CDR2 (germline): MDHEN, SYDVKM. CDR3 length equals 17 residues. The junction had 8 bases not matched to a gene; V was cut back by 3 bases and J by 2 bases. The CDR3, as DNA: TGTGCCAGCAGTTTCGAAAGCGGGAGGCCCACCTACAATGAGCAGTTCTTC. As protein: CASSFESGRPTYNEQFF.

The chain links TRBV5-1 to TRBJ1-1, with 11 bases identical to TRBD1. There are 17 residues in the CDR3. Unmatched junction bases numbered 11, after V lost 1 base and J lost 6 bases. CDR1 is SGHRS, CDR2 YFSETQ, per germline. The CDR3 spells CASSLSFPGQGAAEAFF. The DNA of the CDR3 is TGCGCCAGCAGCTTGTCGTTTCCTGGACAGGGGGCGGCTGAAGCTTTCTTT. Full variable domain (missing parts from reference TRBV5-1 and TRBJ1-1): KAGVTQTPRYLIKTRGQQVTLSCSPISGHRSVSWYQQTPGQGLQFLFEYFSETQRNKGNFPGRFSGRQFSNSRSEMNVSTLELGDSALYLCASSLSFPGQGAAEAFFGQGTRLTVV.

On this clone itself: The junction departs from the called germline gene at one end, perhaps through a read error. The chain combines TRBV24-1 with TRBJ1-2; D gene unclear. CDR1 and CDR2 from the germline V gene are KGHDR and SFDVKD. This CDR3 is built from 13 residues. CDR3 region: CATSDGRTYGYTF. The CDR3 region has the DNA TGTGCTACCAGTGATGGGAGGACCTATGGCTACACCTTC.

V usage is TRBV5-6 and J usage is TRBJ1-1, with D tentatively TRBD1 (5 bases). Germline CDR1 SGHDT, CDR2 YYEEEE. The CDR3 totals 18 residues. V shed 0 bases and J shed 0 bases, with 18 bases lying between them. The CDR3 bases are TGTGCCAGCAGCTTGGTATGGACAACGGGGAGGATGAACACTGAAGCTTTCTTT. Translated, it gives CASSLVWTTGRMNTEAFF. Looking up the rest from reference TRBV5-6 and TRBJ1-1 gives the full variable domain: DAGVTQSPTHLIKTRGQQVTLRCSPKSGHDTVSWYQQALGQGPQFIFQYYEEEERQRGNFPDRFSGHQFPNYSSELNVNALLLGDSALYLCASSLVWTTGRMNTEAFFGQGTRLTVV.

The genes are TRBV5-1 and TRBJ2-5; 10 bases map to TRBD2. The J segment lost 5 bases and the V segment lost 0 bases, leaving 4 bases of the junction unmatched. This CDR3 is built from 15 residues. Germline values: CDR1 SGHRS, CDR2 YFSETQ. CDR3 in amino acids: CASSLVPSGGETQYF. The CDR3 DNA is TGCGCCAGCAGCTTGGTTCCTAGCGGGGGTGAGACCCAGTACTTC.

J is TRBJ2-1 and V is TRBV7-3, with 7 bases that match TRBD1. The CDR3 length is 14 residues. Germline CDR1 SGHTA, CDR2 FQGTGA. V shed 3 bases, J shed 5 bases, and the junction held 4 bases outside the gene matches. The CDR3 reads CASSFDRAHNEQFF. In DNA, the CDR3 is TGTGCCAGCAGCTTCGACAGGGCCCACAATGAGCAGTTCTTC.

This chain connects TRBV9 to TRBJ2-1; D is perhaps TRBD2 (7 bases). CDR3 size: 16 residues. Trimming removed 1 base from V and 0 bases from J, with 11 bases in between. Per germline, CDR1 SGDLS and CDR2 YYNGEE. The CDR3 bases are TGTGCCAGCAGCGTAAGGCGGGGGCCCTCCTACAATGAGCAGTTCTTC. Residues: CASSVRRGPSYNEQFF.

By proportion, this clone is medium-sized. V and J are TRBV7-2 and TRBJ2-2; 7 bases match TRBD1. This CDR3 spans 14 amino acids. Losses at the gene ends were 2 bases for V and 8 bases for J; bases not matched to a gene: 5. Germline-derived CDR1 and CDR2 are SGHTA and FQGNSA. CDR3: CASSLMTGPGELFF. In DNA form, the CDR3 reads TGTGCCAGCAGCTTAATGACAGGGCCTGGGGAGCTGTTTTTT.

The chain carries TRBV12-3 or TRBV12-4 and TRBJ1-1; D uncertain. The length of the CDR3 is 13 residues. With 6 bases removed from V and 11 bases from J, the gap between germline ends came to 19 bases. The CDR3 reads CASSQRATRHAFF. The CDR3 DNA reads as TGTGCCAGCAGCCAGCGGGCTACCAGACATGCTTTCTTT.

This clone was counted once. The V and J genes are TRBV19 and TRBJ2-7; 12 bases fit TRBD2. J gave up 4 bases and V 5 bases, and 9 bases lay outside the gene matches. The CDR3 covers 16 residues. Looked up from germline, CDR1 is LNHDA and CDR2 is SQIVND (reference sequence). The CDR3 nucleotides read TGTGCCAGTAGTCGAACCCGACTAGCGGGAGCTTACGAGCAGTACTTC. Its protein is CASSRTRLAGAYEQYF.

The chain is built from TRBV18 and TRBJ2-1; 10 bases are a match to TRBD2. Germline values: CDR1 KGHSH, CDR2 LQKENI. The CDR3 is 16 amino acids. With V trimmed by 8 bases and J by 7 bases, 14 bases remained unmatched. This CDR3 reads CASRTSASGGRNEQFF. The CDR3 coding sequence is TGTGCCAGCCGTACGAGTGCTAGCGGGGGTAGGAATGAGCAGTTCTTC.

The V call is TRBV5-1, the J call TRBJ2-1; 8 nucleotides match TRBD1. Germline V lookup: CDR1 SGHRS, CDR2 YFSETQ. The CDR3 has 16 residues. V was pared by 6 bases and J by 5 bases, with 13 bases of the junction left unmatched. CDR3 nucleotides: TGCGCCAGCACCACTTTGGCTGGACAGGGCGACAATGAGCAGTTCTTC. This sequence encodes CASTTLAGQGDNEQFF.

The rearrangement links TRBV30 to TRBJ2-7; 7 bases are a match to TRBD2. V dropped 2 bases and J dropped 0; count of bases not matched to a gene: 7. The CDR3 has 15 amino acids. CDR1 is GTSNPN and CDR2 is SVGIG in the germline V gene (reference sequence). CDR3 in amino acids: CAWSILGGYSYEQYF. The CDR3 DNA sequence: TGTGCCTGGAGTATCCTCGGGGGGTACTCCTACGAGCAGTACTTC.

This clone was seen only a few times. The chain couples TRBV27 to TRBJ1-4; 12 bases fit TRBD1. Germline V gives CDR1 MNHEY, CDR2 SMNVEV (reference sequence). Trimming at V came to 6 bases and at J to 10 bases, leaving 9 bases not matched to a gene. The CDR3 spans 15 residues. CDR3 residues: CASSRGTGGDGKLFF. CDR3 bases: TGTGCCAGCAGCAGAGGGACAGGGGGCGATGGAAAACTGTTTTTT. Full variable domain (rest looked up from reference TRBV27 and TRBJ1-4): EAQVTQNPRYLITVTGKKLTVTCSQNMNHEYMSWYRQDPGLGLRQIYYSMNVEVTDKGDVPEGYKVSRKEKRNFPLILESPSPNQTSLYFCASSRGTGGDGKLFFGSGTQLSVL.